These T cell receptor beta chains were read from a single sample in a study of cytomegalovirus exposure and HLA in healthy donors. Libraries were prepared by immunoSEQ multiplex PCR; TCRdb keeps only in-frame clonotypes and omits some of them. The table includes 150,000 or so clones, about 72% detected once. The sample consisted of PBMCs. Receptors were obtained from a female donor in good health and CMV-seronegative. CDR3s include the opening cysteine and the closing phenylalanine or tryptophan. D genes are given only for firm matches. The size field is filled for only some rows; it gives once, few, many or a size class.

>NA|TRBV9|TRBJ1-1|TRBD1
TGTGCCAGCAGCGTAGGCATGGGACAGGGATTTGGCACTGAAGCTTTCTTT
CASSVGMGQGFGTEAFF
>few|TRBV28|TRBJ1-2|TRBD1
TGTGCCAGCAGTTCGGACCCTCAGGGGGCGAGCACCTATGGCTACACCTTC
CASSSDPQGASTYGYTF
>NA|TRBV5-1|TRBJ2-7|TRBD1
TGCGCCAGCAGCTCACAGGGGGCTTACGAGCAGTACTTC
CASSSQGAYEQYF
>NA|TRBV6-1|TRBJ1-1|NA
TGTGCCAGCAGTGTCGGCGGGAAAGCTTTCTTT
CASSVGGKAFF
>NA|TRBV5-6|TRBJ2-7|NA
TGTGCCAGCAGCTTGAGGGGCCTCTACGAGCAGTACTTC
CASSLRGLYEQYF
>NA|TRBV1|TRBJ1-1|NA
TGCGCCAGCAGCCTGAGTGGGGGCGAAGACACTGAAGCTTTCTTT
CASSLSGGEDTEAFF
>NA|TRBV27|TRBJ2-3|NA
TGTGCCAGCAGTCCCCTAGGAGATACGCAGTATTTT
CASSPLGDTQYF
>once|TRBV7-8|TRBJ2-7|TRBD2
TGTGCCAGCAGCCCCCAAGGGGCGGGGGCCTACGAGCAGTACTTC
CASSPQGAGAYEQYF
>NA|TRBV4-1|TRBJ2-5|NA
TGCGCCAGCAGCCCCTCTGATTATGGGGGGCAAGAGACCCAGTACTTC
CASSPSDYGGQETQYF
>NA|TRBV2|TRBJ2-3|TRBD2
TGTGCCAGCAGCCCAGGGCTAGCGGGCACAGATACGCAGTATTTT
CASSPGLAGTDTQYF
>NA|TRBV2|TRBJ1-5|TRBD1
TGTGCCAGCAGGGCGACAGGGGAGGGTCAGCCCCAGCATTTT
CASRATGEGQPQHF
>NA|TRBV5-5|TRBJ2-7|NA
TGTGCCAGCAGAAAAGCTCTCTCCTACGAGCAGTACTTC
CASRKALSYEQYF
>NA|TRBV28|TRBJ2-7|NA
TGTGCCAGCAGTTTGATGCGGGATTCGGTAGGCGAGCAGTACTTC
CASSLMRDSVGEQYF
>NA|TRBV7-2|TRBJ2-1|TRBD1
TGTGCCAGCAGCGAACCCTCCGGGACAGGGGGCTTAAATGAGCAGTTCTTC
CASSEPSGTGGLNEQFF
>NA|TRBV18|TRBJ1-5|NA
TGTGCCAGCTCACCGGGGAGTCACCTTAGCAATCAGCCCCAGCATTTT
CASSPGSHLSNQPQHF
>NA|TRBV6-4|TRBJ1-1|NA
TGTGCCAGCAGTGCCAGGGAAAACACTGAAGCTTTCTTT
CASSARENTEAFF
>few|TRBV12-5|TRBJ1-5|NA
TGTGCTAGTGGTCATAATCAGCCCCAGCATTTT
CASGHNQPQHF
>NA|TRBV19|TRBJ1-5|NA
TGTGCCAGTAGCGGTCGGGGGTGGAATCAGCCCCAGCATTTT
CASSGRGWNQPQHF
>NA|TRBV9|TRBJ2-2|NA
TGTGCCAGCACGCGGGGAACTACCGGGGAGCTGTTTTTT
CASTRGTTGELFF
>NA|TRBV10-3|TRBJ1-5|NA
TGTGCCATCAGTACCCAGCGGGGGGCACAGCCCCAGCATTTT
CAISTQRGAQPQHF
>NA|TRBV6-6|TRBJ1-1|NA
TGTGCCAGCAGTTACACCGGGAGCAGGCGGAACACTGAAGCTTTCTTT
CASSYTGSRRNTEAFF
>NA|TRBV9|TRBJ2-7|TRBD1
TGTGCCAGCAGCGTTAGGACAGGGGGCCCCTACGAGCAGTACTTC
CASSVRTGGPYEQYF
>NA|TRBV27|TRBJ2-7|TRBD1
TGTGCCAGCAGTTTAAACCCGGGACAGGCCTACGAGCAGTACTTC
CASSLNPGQAYEQYF
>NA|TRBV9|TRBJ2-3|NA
TGTGCCAGCAGCGTAGGGGGACTCCTAACGGGCCGGGCGCAGTATTTT
CASSVGGLLTGRAQYF
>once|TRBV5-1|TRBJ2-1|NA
TGCGCCAGCAGCTTGGGCCCAGACAGCTCCTACAATGAGCAGTTCTTC
CASSLGPDSSYNEQFF
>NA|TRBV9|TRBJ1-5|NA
TGTGCCAGCAGCGTAGGGGAGTATCAGCCCCAGCATTTT
CASSVGEYQPQHF
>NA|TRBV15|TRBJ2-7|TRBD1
TGTGCCACCAGCAGAGGGACAGGGGTAGCCTACGAGCAGTACTTC
CATSRGTGVAYEQYF
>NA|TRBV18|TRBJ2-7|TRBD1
TGTGCCAGCTCACCCGGGACAGGGGGTCTCGAGCAGTACTTC
CASSPGTGGLEQYF
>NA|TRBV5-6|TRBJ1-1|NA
TGTGCCAGCAGCTTGCCACAGAACACTGAAGCTTTCTTT
CASSLPQNTEAFF
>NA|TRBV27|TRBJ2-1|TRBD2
TGTGCCAGCAGTTCCTCAATCGGGACTAGCGTTTTCTCGTGCCCCCGACACAATGAGCAGTTCTTC
CASSSSIGTSVFSCPRHNEQFF
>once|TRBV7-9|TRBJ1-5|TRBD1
TGTGCCAGCAGCTTAACAGGGGGTCGGGGTCAGCCCCAGCATTTT
CASSLTGGRGQPQHF
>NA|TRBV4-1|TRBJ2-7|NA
TGCGCCAGCAGCCAAGAAACGGGAATCTCCTACGAGCAGTACTTC
CASSQETGISYEQYF
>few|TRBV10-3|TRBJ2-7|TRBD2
TGTGCCATCAGTGAGTCCCCTTCTAGCGGGAGAACTTACGAGCAGTACTTC
CAISESPSSGRTYEQYF
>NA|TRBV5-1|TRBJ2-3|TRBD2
TGCGCCAGCAGCCTCGGACTAGCCTTCACAGATACGCAGTATTTT
CASSLGLAFTDTQYF
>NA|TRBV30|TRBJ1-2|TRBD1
TGTGCCTGGAGACCCCGGACAGGGGGCGCCGTAGGCTACACCTTC
CAWRPRTGGAVGYTF
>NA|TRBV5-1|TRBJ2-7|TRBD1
TGCGCCAGCAGCGGACAGGGGGTGACCTACGAGCAGTACTTC
CASSGQGVTYEQYF
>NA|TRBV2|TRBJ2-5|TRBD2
TGTGCCAGCAGTCGGACTAGCGGGAGGGAAGAGACCCAGTACTTC
CASSRTSGREETQYF
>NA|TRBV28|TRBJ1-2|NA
TGTGCCAGCAGTTTTCCGGGGGGGAATGGTGGCTACACCTTC
CASSFPGGNGGYTF
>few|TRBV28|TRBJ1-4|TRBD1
TGTGCCAGCAGCCTAGCCCAGGGGGGAACTAATGAAAAACTGTTTTTT
CASSLAQGGTNEKLFF
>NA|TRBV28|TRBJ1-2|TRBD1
TGTGCCAGCAAATCCGGACAGGGCGACTATGGCTACACCTTC
CASKSGQGDYGYTF
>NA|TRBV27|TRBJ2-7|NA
TGTGCCAGCAGTTTACCAGGGTCCTCCTACGAGCAGTACTTC
CASSLPGSSYEQYF
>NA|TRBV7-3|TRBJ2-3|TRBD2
TGTGCCAGCAGCTTACGCCTAGCGGGACCAGATACGCAGTATTTT
CASSLRLAGPDTQYF
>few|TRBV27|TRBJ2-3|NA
TGTGCCAGCAGTCCGATCGACAGTCTAGGGACAGATACGCAGTATTTT
CASSPIDSLGTDTQYF
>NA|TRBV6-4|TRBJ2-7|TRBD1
TGTGCCAGGACTTTACAGGGGGGAGAACGCGAGCAGTACTTC
CARTLQGGEREQYF
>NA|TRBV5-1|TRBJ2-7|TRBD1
TGCGCCAGCAGAAGGGACAGCACCCCCTCCTACGAGCAGTACTTC
CASRRDSTPSYEQYF
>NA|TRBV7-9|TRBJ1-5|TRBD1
TGTGCCAGCATTGGCAGGGGGTTGGAGCAGCCCCAGCATTTT
CASIGRGLEQPQHF
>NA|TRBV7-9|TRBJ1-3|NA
TGTGCCAGCAGCTCCAGAACCGCGGGGGAATACGGAAACACCATATATTTT
CASSSRTAGEYGNTIYF
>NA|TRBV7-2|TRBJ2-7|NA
TGTGCCAGCAGTTTTACAGATTCCTACGAGCAGTACTTC
CASSFTDSYEQYF
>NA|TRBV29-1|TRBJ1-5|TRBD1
TGCAGCGTTGATTTGGCGACAGGGCCCACTTACAATCAGCCCCAGCATTTT
CSVDLATGPTYNQPQHF
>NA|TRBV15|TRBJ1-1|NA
TGTGCCACCAGCAGAGATGCGGGCGGAGGCGCTGAAGCTTTCTTT
CATSRDAGGGAEAFF
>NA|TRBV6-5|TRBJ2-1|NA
TGTGCCAGCAGTTCCGATCAGGCATCGGGCGGGAATGAGCAGTTCTTC
CASSSDQASGGNEQFF
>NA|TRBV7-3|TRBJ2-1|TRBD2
TGTGCCAGCAGCCCCGGGACTAGCGGGAGCAATGAGCAGTTCTTC
CASSPGTSGSNEQFF
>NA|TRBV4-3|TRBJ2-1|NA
TGCGCCAGCAGCCGGACCCCACCTAGCACTGAGCAGTTCTTC
CASSRTPPSTEQFF
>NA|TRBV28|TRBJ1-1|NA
TGTGCCAGCAGTCCGTTCCGCGGGGGAACTGAAGCTTTCTTT
CASSPFRGGTEAFF
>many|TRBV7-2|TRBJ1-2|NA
TGTGCCAGCAGCTTAAACAGGGCCTCTGGCTACACCTTC
CASSLNRASGYTF
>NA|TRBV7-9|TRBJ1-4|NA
TGTGCCAGCAGCTGGGCCGAGGGAAAACTGTTTTTT
CASSWAEGKLFF
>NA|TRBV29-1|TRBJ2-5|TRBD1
TGCAGCGCCAGGACAGGGGCAGAGACCCAGTACTTC
CSARTGAETQYF